This entry lists 21 T cell receptor beta chains sequenced from one sample in a study of shared clonotypes between healthy human individuals. Measured with immunoSEQ multiplex PCR; TCRdb has only the in-frame clones, and not every one. The sample records about 680,000 clones, approximately 90% being singletons. The naive CD8 population came from CD45RO-negative cells selected for CCR7, without terminally differentiated effector memory CD45RA+ cells. The sequenced sample was naive CD8+ T cells sorted from blood. These receptor sequences come from a man aged 30 to 39 in good health.

The rearrangement joins TRBV5-1 to TRBJ2-2, with 7 bases lining up with TRBD1. The ends lost 3 bases at V and 7 bases at J; junction bases unmatched: 9. CDR3 length: 15 amino acids. CDR1 and CDR2 from the germline V gene are SGHRS and YFSETQ. The chain's CDR3 is CASSYRSRDSGELFF. CDR3 coding DNA: TGCGCCAGCAGCTACAGGTCCCGGGACAGCGGGGAGCTGTTTTTT.

The gene calls are TRBV7-2 and TRBJ2-3; D is uncertain. CDR3 size: 16 residues. V lost 0 bases and J lost 0, with 10 bases in between. In germline, CDR1 is SGHTA, CDR2 FQGNSA. CDR3 coding DNA: TGTGCCAGCAGCTTAGCGGGTCTACCTAGCACAGATACGCAGTATTTT. It yields the protein CASSLAGLPSTDTQYF.

V and J are TRBV13 and TRBJ2-7; 9 positions agree with TRBD2. The length of the CDR3 is 16 residues. Per germline, CDR1 PRHDT and CDR2 FYEKMQ (reference sequence). V gave up 5 bases and J gave up 1 base; unmatched junction bases: 9. The CDR3 nucleotides read TGTGCCAGCAGCATACTATCTAGCGGGGTTTCCTACGAGCAGTACTTC. Protein product: CASSILSSGVSYEQYF.

V is TRBV27 and J is TRBJ2-7; a weak D match, TRBD2 (6 bases). Germline CDR1 is MNHEY and CDR2 is SMNVEV (reference sequence). The CDR3 loop spans 15 amino acids. V was cut by 6 bases and J by 5 bases, with 20 bases left in between. CDR3 nucleotides: TGTGCCAGCAGAAACCTGGGGGGAGTTTTCCACGAGCAGTACTTC. It is translated as CASRNLGGVFHEQYF.

V is TRBV2 and J is TRBJ2-7, with D perhaps matching TRBD2 (5 bases). The CDR3 consists of 14 residues. CDR1 is SNHLY and CDR2 is FYNNEI in the germline V gene. Trimming left V 3 bases short and J 4 bases short, with 13 bases between. CDR3 nucleotides: TGTGCCAGCAGTGATGACACCACGGGGTACGAGCAGTACTTC. It is translated as CASSDDTTGYEQYF. Full variable domain (missing parts from reference TRBV2 and TRBJ2-7): EPEVTQTPSHQVTQMGQEVILRCVPISNHLYFYWYRQILGQKVEFLVSFYNNEISEKSEIFDDQFSVERPDGSNFTLKIRSTKLEDSAMYFCASSDDTTGYEQYFGPGTRLTVT.

The chain links TRBV28 to TRBJ1-2; D is unresolved. V lost 3 bases to trimming and J lost 6 bases, with 11 bases between them. CDR3 size: 13 residues. Germline-derived CDR1 and CDR2 are MDHEN and SYDVKM. The CDR3 spells CASSFFLRDGYTF. CDR3 bases: TGTGCCAGCAGTTTTTTCCTAAGGGATGGCTACACCTTC.

V and J are TRBV5-6 and TRBJ2-7, with 7 bases lining up with TRBD2. The CDR3 covers 14 residues. Germline V lookup: CDR1 SGHDT, CDR2 YYEEEE. J was trimmed by 2 bases and V by 4 bases; bases with no gene match: 6. The CDR3 sequence is CASSAGTTAYEQYF. CDR3 nucleotides: TGTGCCAGCAGCGCCGGGACTACAGCCTACGAGCAGTACTTC.

This clone was recorded once. This rearrangement joins TRBV6-5 to TRBJ2-1; a weak D match, TRBD1 (5 bases). The germline gives CDR1 MNHEY, CDR2 SVGAGI. This CDR3 spans 15 amino acids. V lost 0 bases to trimming and J lost 9 bases, with 15 bases between them. CDR3 residues: CASSYSTLGEGEQFF. The CDR3 DNA reads TGTGCCAGCAGTTACTCGACTCTAGGGGAAGGTGAGCAGTTCTTC.

This chain joins TRBV4-1 and TRBJ1-1, with D perhaps TRBD1 (6 bases). CDR1 and CDR2 from the germline V gene are MGHRA and YSYEKL. The V and J ends lost 0 bases and 3 bases respectively, with 8 bases between them. This CDR3 comprises 14 residues. CDR3 nucleotides: TGCGCCAGCAGCCAAGAGGGGGCAGACACTGAAGCTTTCTTT. Translation: CASSQEGADTEAFF.

V is TRBV11-2 and J is TRBJ2-6, with a tentative D call TRBD2 (7 bases). The CDR3 is made up of 15 amino acids. Trimming cost V 3 bases and J 4 bases, with 10 bases left between them. The germline V gene has CDR1 SGHAT and CDR2 FQNNGV. In DNA, the CDR3 is TGTGCCAGCAGCTTTCGGGGGGCCGGGGCCAACGTCCTGACTTTC. Residues: CASSFRGAGANVLTF.

Concerning this clone itself: The same CDR3 arises from other DNA sequences in this sample as well. The V gene is TRBV5-1, the J gene TRBJ2-1; D is undetermined. The CDR3 consists of 13 residues. Germline CDR1 reads SGHRS; CDR2 reads YFSETQ. Trimming removed 0 bases at V and 4 bases at J, with 5 bases between. CDR3 residues: CASSLVGYNEQFF. The DNA of the CDR3 is TGCGCCAGCAGCTTGGTCGGGTACAATGAGCAGTTCTTC.

CDR3 sequence: CASSLGNVDHTEAFF. The CDR3 coding sequence is TGCGCCAGCAGCTTGGGAAATGTGGATCACACTGAAGCTTTCTTT. The chain uses TRBV5-1 and TRBJ1-1, with D hard to call. Germline CDR1 is SGHRS and CDR2 is YFSETQ. Trimming cost V 0 bases and J 3 bases, with 12 bases left between them. The CDR3 length is 15 residues.

The chain links TRBV27 to TRBJ1-1; the match to TRBD1 covers 10 bases. CDR3 size: 14 residues. Germline V gene sequence: CDR1 MNHEY, CDR2 SMNVEV (reference sequence). V shed 6 bases, J shed 6 bases, and the junction held 7 bases outside the gene matches. CDR3 DNA: TGTGCCAGCAGCGTCGGACAGGGGGTACCTGAAGCTTTCTTT. Its translation is CASSVGQGVPEAFF.

Comments on this clone: The same CDR3 also results from other DNA sequences found in this sample. The chain employs TRBV7-3 and TRBJ2-1; tentatively, D is TRBD1 (6 bases). This CDR3 is 16 amino acids long. Germline V gene lookup returns CDR1 SGHTA and CDR2 FQGTGA. Trimming left V 0 bases short and J 0 bases short, with 9 bases between. The CDR3 sequence is CASSLTGTSSYNEQFF. The CDR3 region has the DNA TGTGCCAGCAGCTTAACAGGGACAAGCTCCTACAATGAGCAGTTCTTC.

The J gene is TRBJ1-1, the V gene TRBV11-2; unclear D gene. The germline V gene has CDR1 SGHAT and CDR2 FQNNGV. Trimming shortened V by 3 bases and J by 4 bases, and 3 bases separated the two germline ends. The CDR3 covers 11 residues. In nucleotides, the CDR3 is TGTGCCAGCAGCTTCGGCACTGAAGCTTTCTTT. It translates to CASSFGTEAFF.

The chain uses TRBV6-4 and TRBJ2-7, with 7 bases identical to TRBD1. CDR1 is MRHNA, CDR2 SNTAGT, per germline. This CDR3 has 16 amino acids. Germline trimming cut 7 bases from V and 6 bases from J; bases unmatched to any gene: 18. CDR3 bases: TGTGCCAGCACGAGCAGGGGGTGCTTAAGGACGGTCGAGCAGTACTTC. It is translated as CASTSRGCLRTVEQYF.

The chain is built from TRBV28 and TRBJ2-7; D is possibly TRBD2 (6 bases). Germline lookup yields CDR1 MDHEN and CDR2 SYDVKM. The V end was cut by 5 bases, the J end by 4 bases, with 21 bases between. This CDR3 has 16 residues. The CDR3 bases are TGTGCCAGCAGTGCCACCCGACTAGACAGATCTTACGAGCAGTACTTC. It yields the protein CASSATRLDRSYEQYF.

This chain joins TRBV4-2 and TRBJ2-3; 7 nucleotides align to TRBD2. The ends lost 2 bases at V and 2 bases at J; junction bases unmatched: 16. CDR1 is LGHNA and CDR2 is YNFKEQ in the germline V gene. CDR3 size: 19 residues. CDR3 nucleotides: TGTGCCAGCAGCCAAATATCTTTTGGGGATAGCGGGTACACAGATACGCAGTATTTT. Translation: CASSQISFGDSGYTDTQYF.

The chain uses TRBV10-2 and TRBJ2-2, with 10 bases lining up with TRBD2. CDR3 length equals 15 residues. V gave up 2 bases and J gave up 7 bases; unmatched junction bases: 4. Germline loops: CDR1 WSHSY, CDR2 SAAADI. CDR3 amino acids: CASSESGRAGGELFF. The CDR3 region has the DNA TGCGCCAGCAGTGAGAGCGGGAGGGCCGGCGGGGAGCTGTTTTTT.

The genes are TRBV19 and TRBJ1-1; D ambiguous. The V and J ends lost 1 base and 7 bases respectively, with 10 bases between them. Germline V gene data show CDR1 as LNHDA and CDR2 as SQIVND (reference sequence). There are 13 residues in the CDR3. In DNA, the CDR3 is TGTGCCAGTAGTATAGTTCCGGGAAGTGAAGCTTTCTTT. It specifies CASSIVPGSEAFF.

This chain connects TRBV7-9 to TRBJ2-1; 8 bases map to TRBD1. J lost 5 bases, V lost 4 bases, and 7 bases had no gene match. The CDR3 has 15 residues. CDR1 is SEHNR and CDR2 is FQNEAQ in the germline V gene (reference sequence). In DNA, the CDR3 is TGTGCCAGCAGCTCAGGGGACAGGAGTGACAATGAGCAGTTCTTC. Translation gives CASSSGDRSDNEQFF.